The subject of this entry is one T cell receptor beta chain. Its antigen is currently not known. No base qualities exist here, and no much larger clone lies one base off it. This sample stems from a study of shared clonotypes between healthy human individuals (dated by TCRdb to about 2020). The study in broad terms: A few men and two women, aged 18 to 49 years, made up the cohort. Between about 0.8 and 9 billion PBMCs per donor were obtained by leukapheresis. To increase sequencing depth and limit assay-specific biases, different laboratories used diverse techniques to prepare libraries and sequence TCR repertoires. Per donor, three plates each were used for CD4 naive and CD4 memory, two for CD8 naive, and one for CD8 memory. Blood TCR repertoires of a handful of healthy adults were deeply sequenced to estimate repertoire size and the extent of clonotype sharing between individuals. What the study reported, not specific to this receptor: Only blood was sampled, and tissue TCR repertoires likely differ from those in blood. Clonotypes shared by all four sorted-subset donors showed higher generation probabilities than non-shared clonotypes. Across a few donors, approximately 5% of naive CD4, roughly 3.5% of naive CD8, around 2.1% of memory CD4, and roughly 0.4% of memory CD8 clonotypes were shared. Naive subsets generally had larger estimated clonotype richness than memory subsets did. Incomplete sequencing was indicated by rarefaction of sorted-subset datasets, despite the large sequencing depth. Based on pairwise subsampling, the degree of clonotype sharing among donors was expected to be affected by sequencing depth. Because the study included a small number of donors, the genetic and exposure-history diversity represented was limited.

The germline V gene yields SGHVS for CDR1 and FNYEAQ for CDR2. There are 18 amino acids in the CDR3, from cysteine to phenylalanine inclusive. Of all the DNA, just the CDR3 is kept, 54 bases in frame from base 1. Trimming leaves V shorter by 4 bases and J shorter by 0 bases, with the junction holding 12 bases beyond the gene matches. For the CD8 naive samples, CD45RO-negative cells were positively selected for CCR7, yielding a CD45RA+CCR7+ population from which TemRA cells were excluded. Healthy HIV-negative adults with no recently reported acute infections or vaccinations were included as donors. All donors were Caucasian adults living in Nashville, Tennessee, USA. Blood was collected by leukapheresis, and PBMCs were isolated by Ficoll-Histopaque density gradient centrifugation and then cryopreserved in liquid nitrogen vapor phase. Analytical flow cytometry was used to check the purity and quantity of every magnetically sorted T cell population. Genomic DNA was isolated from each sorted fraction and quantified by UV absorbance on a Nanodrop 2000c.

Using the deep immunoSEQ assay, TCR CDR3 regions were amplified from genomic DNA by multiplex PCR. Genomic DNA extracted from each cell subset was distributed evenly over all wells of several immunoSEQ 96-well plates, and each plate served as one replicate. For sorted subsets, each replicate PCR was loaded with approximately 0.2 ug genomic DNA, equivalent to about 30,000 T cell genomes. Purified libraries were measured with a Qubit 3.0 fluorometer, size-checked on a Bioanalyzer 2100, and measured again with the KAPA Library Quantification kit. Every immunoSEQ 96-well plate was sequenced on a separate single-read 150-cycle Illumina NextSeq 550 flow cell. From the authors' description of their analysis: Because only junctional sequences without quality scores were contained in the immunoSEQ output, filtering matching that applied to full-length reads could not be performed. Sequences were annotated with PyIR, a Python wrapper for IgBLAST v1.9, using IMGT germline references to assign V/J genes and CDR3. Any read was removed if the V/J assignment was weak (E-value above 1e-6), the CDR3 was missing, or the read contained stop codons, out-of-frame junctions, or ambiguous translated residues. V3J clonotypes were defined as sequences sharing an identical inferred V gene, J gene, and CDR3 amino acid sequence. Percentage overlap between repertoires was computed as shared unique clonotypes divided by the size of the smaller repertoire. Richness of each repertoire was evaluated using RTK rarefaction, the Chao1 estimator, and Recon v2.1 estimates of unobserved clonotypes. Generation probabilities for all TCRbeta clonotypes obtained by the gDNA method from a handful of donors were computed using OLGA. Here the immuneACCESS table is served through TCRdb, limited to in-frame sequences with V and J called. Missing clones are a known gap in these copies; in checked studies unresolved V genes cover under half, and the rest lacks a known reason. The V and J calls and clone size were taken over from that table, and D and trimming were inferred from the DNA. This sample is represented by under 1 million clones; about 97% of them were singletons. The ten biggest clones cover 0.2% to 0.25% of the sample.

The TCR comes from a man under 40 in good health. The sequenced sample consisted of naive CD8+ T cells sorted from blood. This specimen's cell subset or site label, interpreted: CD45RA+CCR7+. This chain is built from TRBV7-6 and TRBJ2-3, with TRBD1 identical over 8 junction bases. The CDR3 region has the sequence CASSSLAGTGTSTDTQYF. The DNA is TGTGCCAGCAGCTCCTTGGCGGGGACAGGTACTAGCACAGATACGCAGTATTTT.